The rows below give T cell receptor beta chains drawn from one sample of a study of CD8 T cells in Susac syndrome. TCRdb passed the immunoSEQ multiplex PCR reads through MiXCR, listing each CDR3 protein once. The table has approximately 120,000 distinct CDR3 sequences, 90% to 95% seen once. The sequenced sample consisted of CD8+ T cells from PBMCs. The source of these receptors is a human donor with Susac syndrome. Each CDR3 is given with its conserved first and last residue. Fields, in order: clone size, CDR3 length, D gene, V gene, J gene, CDR3 DNA, CDR3 protein. A D gene is named only where the DNA matches it firmly. Clone size is given for some rows only: seen once, a few or many times, or a class if the clone is expanded.

>-|15|-|TRBV24-1|TRBJ2-2
TGTGCCACCAGTGACCTGGACAGGAACACCGGGGAGCTGTTTTTT
CATSDLDRNTGELFF
>-|15|TRBD1|TRBV9|TRBJ2-3
TGTGCCAGCAGCGTCGGGACAGCTAGCACAGATACGCAGTATTTT
CASSVGTASTDTQYF
>-|15|TRBD2|TRBV20-1|TRBJ2-5
TGCAGTGCTTCCAGAGGGCTAGCGGGGTATGCGACCCAGTACTTC
CSASRGLAGYATQYF
>-|14|-|TRBV2|TRBJ2-3
TGTGCCAGCAGCGTAGTAGAGGGGGCAGATACGCAGTATTTT
CASSVVEGADTQYF
>-|16|-|TRBV5-5|TRBJ2-4
TGTGCCAGCAGCTTGGGTAGGGATGATGTCAAAAACATTCAGTACTTC
CASSLGRDDVKNIQYF
>-|14|TRBD2|TRBV30|TRBJ2-1
TGTGCCTGGAAGGTAGCGGGAGGGATTAATGAGCAGTTCTTC
CAWKVAGGINEQFF
>-|14|-|TRBV1|TRBJ1-5
TGCACCAGCAGCTCCGGGACACACTATCAGCCCCAGCATTTT
CTSSSGTHYQPQHF
>once|13|-|TRBV18|TRBJ1-1
TGTGCCAGCTCACCATCCATGGACACTGAAGCTTTCTTT
CASSPSMDTEAFF
>-|16|-|TRBV10-3|TRBJ2-2
TGTGCCATCAGTGTACGGGCCGCCTCGAACACCGGGGAGCTGTTTTTT
CAISVRAASNTGELFF
>-|18|-|TRBV10-3|TRBJ2-1
TGTGCCATCAGTGAGTCGAGTTGGGGGACCTGGGTGAGAAATGAGCAGTTCTTC
CAISESSWGTWVRNEQFF
>once|14|TRBD1|TRBV20-1|TRBJ2-5
TGCAGTGCTAGAGGGACAGGGGAGTGGGAGACCCAGTACTTC
CSARGTGEWETQYF
>-|15|-|TRBV4-2|TRBJ2-1
TGTGCCAGCAGCCAAGGGAGCGCGAGCTACAATGAGCAGTTCTTC
CASSQGSASYNEQFF
>-|15|-|TRBV21-1|TRBJ2-4
TGTGCCAGCGGTCACCAGGCGACAGTCAAAAACATTCAGTACTTC
CASGHQATVKNIQYF
>-|17|-|TRBV28|TRBJ1-5
TGTGCCAGCAGTTTATACGGGACCCGGATCAACAATCAGCCCCAGCATTTT
CASSLYGTRINNQPQHF
>-|14|TRBD2|TRBV9|TRBJ2-7
TGTGCCAGCAGCGGGGGCGGGAGAACCTACGAGCAGTACTTC
CASSGGGRTYEQYF
>-|14|TRBD2|TRBV3-1|TRBJ2-5
TGTGCCAGCAGCCAAGTGGCGGGAGAAGAGACCCAGTACTTC
CASSQVAGEETQYF
>-|16|TRBD2|TRBV5-1|TRBJ2-3
TGCGCCAGCACCTTCCCCTTAGCGGGGGGCACAGATACGCAGTATTTT
CASTFPLAGGTDTQYF
>-|14|-|TRBV7-9|TRBJ2-1
TGTGCCAGCAGCTGGGGCGCCTCATACAATGAGCAGTTCTTC
CASSWGASYNEQFF
>-|13|-|TRBV18|TRBJ1-1
TGTGCCAGCTCACCAGAGGGTTTCCCTGAAGCTTTCTTT
CASSPEGFPEAFF
>-|13|-|TRBV20-1|TRBJ2-7
TGCAGTGCTAGAGATACGACAGGCGGCGAGCAGTACTTC
CSARDTTGGEQYF
>-|17|TRBD1|TRBV11-2|TRBJ2-3
TGTGCCAGCAGCCCCTTTCAGGCGGGACAGGGTACAGATACGCAGTATTTT
CASSPFQAGQGTDTQYF
>-|15|-|TRBV7-9|TRBJ2-1
TGTGCCAGCAGCTTAGGCACTAATTCCTACAATGAGCAGTTCTTC
CASSLGTNSYNEQFF
>-|18|-|TRBV6-5|TRBJ2-2
TGTGCCAGCAGTTACTCCCTGAGGCAGGGACTGAGAACCGGGGAGCTGTTTTTT
CASSYSLRQGLRTGELFF
>-|14|-|TRBV3-1|TRBJ2-5
TGTGCCAGCAGCCCCCTTGGGACCCAAGAGACCCAGTACTTC
CASSPLGTQETQYF
>-|14|TRBD1|TRBV30|TRBJ2-7
TGTGCCTGGGATACCGGGACAGGGAATTACGAGCAGTACTTC
CAWDTGTGNYEQYF
>-|16|-|TRBV28|TRBJ2-6
TGTGCCAGCACCGAGGGGGTGGTTGAGGGGGCCAACGTCCTGACTTTC
CASTEGVVEGANVLTF
>-|15|TRBD1|TRBV27|TRBJ2-5
TGTGCCAGCAGGGATCTGACAGGGGGCCAAGAGACCCAGTACTTC
CASRDLTGGQETQYF
>once|16|-|TRBV6-1|TRBJ1-2
TGTGCCAGCAGTGAAGTAGGGGTGGACTTCCTCTATGGCTACACCTTC
CASSEVGVDFLYGYTF
>-|14|TRBD1|TRBV6-2/TRBV6-3|TRBJ1-4
TGTGCCAGCAGCGCCGGACAGGGATTTGAAAAACTGTTTTTT
CASSAGQGFEKLFF
>-|11|-|TRBV20-1|TRBJ2-7
TGCAGTGCTAGAGATCTGATCGAGCAGTACTTC
CSARDLIEQYF
>-|14|TRBD1|TRBV27|TRBJ1-1
TGTGCCAGCAGTAAGACAGGGGCGCACACTGAAGCTTTCTTT
CASSKTGAHTEAFF
>-|15|TRBD1|TRBV5-1|TRBJ2-7
TGCGCCAGCAGCTCAGGGACAGGGAGCTCCTACGAGCAGTACTTC
CASSSGTGSSYEQYF
>-|16|-|TRBV14|TRBJ2-3
TGTGCCAGCAGCCACCCCAAAGGTCGGGGGTGGGATACGCAGTATTTT
CASSHPKGRGWDTQYF
>-|13|TRBD2|TRBV19|TRBJ2-5
TGTGCCAGTAGGGGACTAGGTCAAGAGACCCAGTACTTC
CASRGLGQETQYF
>-|14|TRBD2|TRBV20-1|TRBJ2-1
TGCAGTGCTAGAGATCGGGGGGTCTACAATGAGCAGTTCTTC
CSARDRGVYNEQFF
>-|14|-|TRBV7-9|TRBJ2-6
TGTGCCAGCAGCCCGGAGCGGGGGGCCAACGTCCTGACTTTC
CASSPERGANVLTF
>-|14|-|TRBV7-6|TRBJ1-1
TGTGCCAGCAGACCTACACGAATGAACACTGAAGCTTTCTTT
CASRPTRMNTEAFF
>once|13|TRBD2|TRBV7-3|TRBJ2-1
TGTGCCAGCAGTATAGCGGGAGAATACGAGCAGTTCTTC
CASSIAGEYEQFF
>-|14|-|TRBV4-3|TRBJ2-5
TGCGCCAGCAGCCAAGGTTCGGGGAAAGAGACCCAGTACTTC
CASSQGSGKETQYF
>once|14|-|TRBV7-9|TRBJ1-6
TGTGCCGGCTTCCCCGACAGCCCGACTTCACCCCTCCACTTT
CAGFPDSPTSPLHF
>-|13|-|TRBV7-9|TRBJ2-1
TGTGCCAGCAGCTACGCGGACAACAATGAGCAGTTCTTC
CASSYADNNEQFF
>-|14|-|TRBV5-1|TRBJ2-3
TGCGCCAGCAGCCCGGGGGTATTTACAGATACGCAGTATTTT
CASSPGVFTDTQYF
>once|15|-|TRBV29-1|TRBJ2-1
TGCAGCGTTGAAGATACCCGGACAGCCGCCCATGAGCAGTTCTTC
CSVEDTRTAAHEQFF
>-|14|-|TRBV20-1|TRBJ2-7
TGCAGTGCTAGAGATCTGGGGCAGGGATGGGAGCAGTACTTC
CSARDLGQGWEQYF
>once|15|-|TRBV21-1|TRBJ2-7
-
CASSKWGQGNFEQYF
>-|15|TRBD2|TRBV29-1|TRBJ2-5
TGCAGCGCTCGACTAGCGGGAGGGCCCGGGGAGACCCAGTACTTC
CSARLAGGPGETQYF
>-|15|-|TRBV27|TRBJ1-4
TGTGCCAGCAGTCCCCTCGGGGGGGAGAATGAAAAACTGTTTTTT
CASSPLGGENEKLFF
>-|13|-|TRBV7-9|TRBJ2-1
TGTGCCAGCAGCTCTATGAGAGGGAGTGAGCAGTTCTTC
CASSSMRGSEQFF
>-|14|-|TRBV27|TRBJ2-3
TGTGCCAGCAGAAGGGTCTCCTACACAGATACGCAGTATTTT
CASRRVSYTDTQYF
>-|16|TRBD2|TRBV11-2|TRBJ2-7
TGTGCCAGCAGCTTAGAGGCTAGCGGGAGCTCCTACGAGCAGTACTTC
CASSLEASGSSYEQYF
>once|14|TRBD2|TRBV6-2/TRBV6-3|TRBJ2-1
TGTGCCAGCGCTCAGCGGGGCGCTTACAATGAGCAGTTCTTC
CASAQRGAYNEQFF
>-|11|-|TRBV29-1|TRBJ1-3
TGCAGCGTTGAGACGGAAAACACCATATATTTT
CSVETENTIYF
>-|14|-|TRBV9|TRBJ2-7
TGTGCCAGCAGCGTAGGGCAGAGCTCCTACGAGCAGTACTTC
CASSVGQSSYEQYF
>-|14|TRBD2|TRBV6-2/TRBV6-3|TRBJ2-7
TGTGCCAGCCACGACGGGCGGGAGTTCCACGAGCAGTACTTC
CASHDGREFHEQYF
>-|17|TRBD1|TRBV9|TRBJ1-2
TGTGCCAGCAGCGGGTTAGCCTCGGACAGGGAGGGCTATGGCTACACCTTC
CASSGLASDREGYGYTF
>-|12|TRBD1|TRBV30|TRBJ1-1
TGTGCCTGGAGAACAGGACAGGGTCGAGCTTTCTTT
CAWRTGQGRAFF